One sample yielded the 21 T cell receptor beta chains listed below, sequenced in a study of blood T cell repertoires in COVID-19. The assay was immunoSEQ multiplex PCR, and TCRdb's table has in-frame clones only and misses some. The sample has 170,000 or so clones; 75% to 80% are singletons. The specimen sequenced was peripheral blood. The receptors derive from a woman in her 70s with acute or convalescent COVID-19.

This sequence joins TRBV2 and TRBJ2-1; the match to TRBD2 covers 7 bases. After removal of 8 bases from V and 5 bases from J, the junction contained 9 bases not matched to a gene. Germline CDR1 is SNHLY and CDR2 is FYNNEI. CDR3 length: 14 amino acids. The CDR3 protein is CASSWEGHHNEQFF. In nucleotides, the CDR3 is TGTGCCAGCTCTTGGGAGGGCCACCACAATGAGCAGTTCTTC.

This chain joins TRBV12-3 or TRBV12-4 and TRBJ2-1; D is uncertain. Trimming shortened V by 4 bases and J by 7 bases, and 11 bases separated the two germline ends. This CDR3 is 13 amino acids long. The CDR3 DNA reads TGTGCCAGCAGTTACTGGGCCATAAATGAGCAGTTCTTC. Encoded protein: CASSYWAINEQFF.

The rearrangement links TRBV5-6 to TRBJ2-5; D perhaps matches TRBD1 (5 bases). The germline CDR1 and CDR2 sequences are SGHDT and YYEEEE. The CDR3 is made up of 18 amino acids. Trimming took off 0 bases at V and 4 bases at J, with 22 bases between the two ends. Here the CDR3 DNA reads TGTGCCAGCAGCTTGGCAGGGTACCCCTCAATTCAACTAGAGACCCAGTACTTC. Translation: CASSLAGYPSIQLETQYF.

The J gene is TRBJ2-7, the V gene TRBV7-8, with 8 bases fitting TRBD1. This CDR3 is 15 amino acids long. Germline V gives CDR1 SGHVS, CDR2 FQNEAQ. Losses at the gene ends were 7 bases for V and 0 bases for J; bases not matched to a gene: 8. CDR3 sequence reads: CASKRDRRSSYEQYF. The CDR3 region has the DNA TGTGCCAGCAAAAGGGACAGGAGGAGCTCCTACGAGCAGTACTTC.

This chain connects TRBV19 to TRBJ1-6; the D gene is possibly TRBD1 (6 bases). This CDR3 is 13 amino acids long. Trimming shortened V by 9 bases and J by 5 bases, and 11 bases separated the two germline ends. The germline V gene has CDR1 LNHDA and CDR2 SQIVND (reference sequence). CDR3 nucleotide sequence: TGTGCCAGCCGGGACATAAATAATTCACCCCTCCACTTT. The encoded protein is CASRDINNSPLHF.

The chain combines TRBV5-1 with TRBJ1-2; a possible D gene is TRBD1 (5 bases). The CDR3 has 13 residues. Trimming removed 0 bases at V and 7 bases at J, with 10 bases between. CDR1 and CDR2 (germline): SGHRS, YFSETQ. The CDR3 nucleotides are TGCGCCAGCAGCTTGGCGGGGGGAGGTGGCTACACCTTC. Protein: CASSLAGGGGYTF.

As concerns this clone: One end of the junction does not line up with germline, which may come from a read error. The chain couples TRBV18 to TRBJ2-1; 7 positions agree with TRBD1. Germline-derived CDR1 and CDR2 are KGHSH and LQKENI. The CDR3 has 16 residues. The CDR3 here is CASSPLRQGSYNEQFF. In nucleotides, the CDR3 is TGTGCCAGCTCCCCACTCAGACAGGGTTCCTACAATGAGCAGTTCTTC.

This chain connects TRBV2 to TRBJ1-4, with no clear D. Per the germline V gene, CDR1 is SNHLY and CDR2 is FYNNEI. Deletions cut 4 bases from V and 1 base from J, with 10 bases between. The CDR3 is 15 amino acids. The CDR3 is CASSGGLGTNEKLFF. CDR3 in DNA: TGTGCCAGCAGTGGTGGGCTCGGAACTAATGAAAAACTGTTTTTT.

The DNA of the CDR3 is TGCGCCAGCAGCTTGGGGACAGGGGGTGTCTACACCTTC. This sequence encodes CASSLGTGGVYTF. V and J are TRBV5-1 and TRBJ1-2, with 10 bases aligning to TRBD1. V shed 0 bases and J 10 bases; nucleotides not matched to a gene: 3. Looked up from germline, CDR1 is SGHRS and CDR2 is YFSETQ. This CDR3 contains 13 residues.

The CDR3 bases are TGTGCCAGTAAGGCCAGGGTTAGCCAAGAGACCCAGTACTTC. Translated, it gives CASKARVSQETQYF. This sequence joins TRBV19 and TRBJ2-5, with D possibly TRBD1 on 5 matching bases. Germline values: CDR1 LNHDA, CDR2 SQIVND (reference sequence). The CDR3 totals 14 residues. V was pared by 7 bases and J by 1 base, with 13 bases between.

Here the CDR3 reads CASSLIRGPGETQYF. CDR3 coding DNA: TGTGCCAGCAGCTTAATTAGAGGGCCGGGGGAGACCCAGTACTTC. The chain has TRBV11-2 and TRBJ2-5; TRBD2 might be the D (5 bases). The germline CDR1 and CDR2 sequences are SGHAT and FQNNGV. Trimming pared 2 bases from V and 5 bases from J, leaving 15 bases between. The CDR3 consists of 15 residues.

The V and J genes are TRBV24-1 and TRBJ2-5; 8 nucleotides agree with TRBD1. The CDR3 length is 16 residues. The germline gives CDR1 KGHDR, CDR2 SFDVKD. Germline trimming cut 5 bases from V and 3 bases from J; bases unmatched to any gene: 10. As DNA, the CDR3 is TGTGCCACCAGTGCACCCAACAGGGGGTCGGAAGAGACCCAGTACTTC. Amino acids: CATSAPNRGSEETQYF.

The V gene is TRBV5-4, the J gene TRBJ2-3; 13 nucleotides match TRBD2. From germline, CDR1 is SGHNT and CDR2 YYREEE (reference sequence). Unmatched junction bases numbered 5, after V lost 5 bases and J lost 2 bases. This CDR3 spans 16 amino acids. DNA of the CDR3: TGTGCCAGCAGTAAGACTAGCGGGAGGCACACAGATACGCAGTATTTT. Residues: CASSKTSGRHTDTQYF.

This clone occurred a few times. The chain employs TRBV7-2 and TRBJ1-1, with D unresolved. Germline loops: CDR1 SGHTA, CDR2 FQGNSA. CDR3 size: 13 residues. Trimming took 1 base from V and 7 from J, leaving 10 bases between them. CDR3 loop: CASSLGAASEAFF. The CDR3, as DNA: TGTGCCAGCAGCTTAGGAGCAGCGAGTGAAGCTTTCTTT.

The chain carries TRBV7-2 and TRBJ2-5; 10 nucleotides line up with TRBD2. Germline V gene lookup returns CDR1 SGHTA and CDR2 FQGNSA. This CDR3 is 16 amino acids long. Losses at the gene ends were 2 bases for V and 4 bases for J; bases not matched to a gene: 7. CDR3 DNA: TGTGCCAGCAGCTTAACCCCACTAGCGGGACGAGAGACCCAGTACTTC. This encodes CASSLTPLAGRETQYF. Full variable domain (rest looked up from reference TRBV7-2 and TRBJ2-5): GAGVSQSPSNKVTEKGKDVELRCDPISGHTALYWYRQSLGQGLEFLIYFQGNSAPDKSGLPSDRFSAERTGGSVSTLTIQRTQQEDSAVYLCASSLTPLAGRETQYFGPGTRLLVL.

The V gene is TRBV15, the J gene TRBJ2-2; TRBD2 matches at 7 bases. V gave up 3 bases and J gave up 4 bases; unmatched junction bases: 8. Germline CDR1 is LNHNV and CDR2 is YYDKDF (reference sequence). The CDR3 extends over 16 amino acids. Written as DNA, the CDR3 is TGTGCCACCAGCAGTGATGGCCGCGGGAGCACCGGGGAGCTGTTTTTT. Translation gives CATSSDGRGSTGELFF.

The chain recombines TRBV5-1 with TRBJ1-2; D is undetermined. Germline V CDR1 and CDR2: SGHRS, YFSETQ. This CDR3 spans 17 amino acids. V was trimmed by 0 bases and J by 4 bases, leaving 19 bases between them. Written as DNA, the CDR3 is TGCGCCAGCAGCTTGGAGGTTGGCAGGATAGGCGCCTATGGCTACACCTTC. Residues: CASSLEVGRIGAYGYTF.

The CDR3 coding sequence is TGTGCCAGCAGTTTATCGCGGGGAAGTACGCAGTATTTT. Protein sequence: CASSLSRGSTQYF. The gene calls are TRBV27 and TRBJ2-3; D may be TRBD2 (6 bases). The germline gives CDR1 MNHEY, CDR2 SMNVEV (reference sequence). The V gene lost 0 bases and the J gene lost 8 bases, with 9 bases spanning the gap. The CDR3 consists of 13 residues.

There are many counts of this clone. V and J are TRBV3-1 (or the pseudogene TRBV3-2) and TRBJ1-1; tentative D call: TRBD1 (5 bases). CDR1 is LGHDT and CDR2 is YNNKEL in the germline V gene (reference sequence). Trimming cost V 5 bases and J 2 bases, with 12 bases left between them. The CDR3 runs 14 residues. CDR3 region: CASSEGTGNTEAFF. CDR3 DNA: TGTGCCAGCAGCGAAGGGACGGGAAACACTGAAGCTTTCTTT.

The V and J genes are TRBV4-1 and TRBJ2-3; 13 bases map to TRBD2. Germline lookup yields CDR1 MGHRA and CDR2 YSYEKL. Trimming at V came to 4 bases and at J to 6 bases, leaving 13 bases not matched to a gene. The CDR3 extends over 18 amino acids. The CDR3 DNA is TGCGCCAGCAGCCGACTCGGAGCGACTAGCGGGAGGAGGGATACGCAGTATTTT. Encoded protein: CASSRLGATSGRRDTQYF.

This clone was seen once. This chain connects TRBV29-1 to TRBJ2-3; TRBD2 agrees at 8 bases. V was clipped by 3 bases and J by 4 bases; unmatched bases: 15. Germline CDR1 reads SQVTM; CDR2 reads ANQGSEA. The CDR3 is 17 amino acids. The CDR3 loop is CSVDRVEREMVSDTQYF. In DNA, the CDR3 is TGCAGCGTTGATAGGGTCGAGCGGGAGATGGTCTCAGATACGCAGTATTTT.